Below, 17 T cell receptor beta chains from the same sample are listed, as sequenced in a study of cytomegalovirus exposure and HLA in healthy donors. The PCR used 60 Vbeta and 13 Jbeta primers. Clones were read by immunoSEQ multiplex PCR, and TCRdb kept only the in-frame ones, dropping some. This sample carries tens of thousands of clones, 62% of them seen once, and the ten largest clones take roughly 42%. The specimen was PBMCs. Receptors originate from a male donor in good health and CMV-seropositive.

This clone has a single count. V usage is TRBV7-3 and J usage is TRBJ2-3, with a possible D match to TRBD1 (6 bases). In germline, CDR1 is SGHTA, CDR2 FQGTGA. The CDR3 loop spans 16 amino acids. Deletions cut 3 bases from V and 6 bases from J, with 19 bases between. In DNA, the CDR3 is TGTGCCAGCAGCTTTCCCCAACAGGGTTTGAGGGATACGCAGTATTTT. Translating it yields CASSFPQQGLRDTQYF.

J is TRBJ1-5 and V is TRBV28; the match to TRBD1 covers 7 bases. The CDR3 is made up of 14 amino acids. J lost 6 bases, V lost 10 bases, and 12 bases had no gene match. Germline V gives CDR1 MDHEN, CDR2 SYDVKM. The CDR3 bases are TGTGCCACAACAGTAGACAGGGTTGGTCAGCCCCAGCATTTT. Its protein product is CATTVDRVGQPQHF.

The rearrangement links TRBV7-8 to TRBJ1-1, with D uncertain. The CDR3 has 13 amino acids. V dropped 5 bases and J dropped 0 bases, with 7 bases sitting between them. From germline, CDR1 is SGHVS and CDR2 FQNEAQ. CDR3 protein: CASSLDMNTEAFF. DNA of the CDR3: TGTGCCAGCAGCCTAGATATGAACACTGAAGCTTTCTTT.

The chain links TRBV6-1 to TRBJ1-2, with D unclear. There are 12 residues in the CDR3. Germline V lookup: CDR1 MNHNS, CDR2 SASEGT. Trimming took 10 bases from V and 1 from J, leaving 10 bases between them. The CDR3: CAISVLNYGYTF. The CDR3 DNA reads TGTGCCATCAGCGTTCTTAACTATGGCTACACCTTC.

Points on this clone: Compared with germline, one end of the junction differs, possibly owing to a read error. The chain recombines TRBV7-7 with TRBJ2-3; D is unclear. Germline CDR1 reads SSHAT; CDR2 reads FNYEAQ (reference sequence). The CDR3 extends over 13 amino acids. CDR3 residues: CASSLGVTDTQYF. CDR3 coding DNA: TGTGCTAGCAGCTTAGGAGTAACAGATACGCAGTATTTT. Supplemented by reference TRBV7-7 and TRBJ2-3, the full variable domain reads GAGVSQSPRYKVTKRGQDVTLRCDPISSHATLYWYQQALGQGPEFLTYFNYEAQPDKSGLPSDRFSAERPEGSISTLTIQRTEQRDSAMYRCASSLGVTDTQYFGPGTRLTVL.

The rearrangement links TRBV5-5 to TRBJ1-6; D is unclear. The germline gives CDR1 SGHKS, CDR2 YYEKEE (reference sequence). The CDR3 covers 12 residues. V lost 4 bases and J lost 8, with 7 bases in between. Written as DNA, the CDR3 is TGTGCCAGCAGCCCCTCGGATTCACCCCTCCACTTT. Protein product: CASSPSDSPLHF.

The chain combines TRBV18 with TRBJ1-5; 8 positions match TRBD1. The CDR3 extends over 17 amino acids. The germline V gene has CDR1 KGHSH and CDR2 LQKENI. Trimming at V came to 3 bases and at J to 3 bases, leaving 10 bases not matched to a gene. CDR3 sequence: CASSPPALTGVNQPQHF. CDR3 in DNA: TGTGCCAGCTCACCTCCAGCATTGACAGGGGTCAATCAGCCCCAGCATTTT. The full variable domain, in which reference TRBV18 and TRBJ1-5 provide the parts outside the CDR3, is NAGVMQNPRHLVRRRGQEARLRCSPMKGHSHVYWYRQLPEEGLKFMVYLQKENIIDESGMPKERFSAEFPKEGPSILRIQQVVRGDSAAYFCASSPPALTGVNQPQHFGDGTRLSIL.

This clone was observed once. This chain joins TRBV7-2 and TRBJ1-5, with no clear D. The CDR3 has 15 amino acids. The germline V gene has CDR1 SGHTA and CDR2 FQGNSA. Trimming took 1 base from V and 6 from J, leaving 13 bases between them. CDR3 sequence: CASSLGQTTRQPQHF. The CDR3 bases are TGTGCCAGCAGCTTAGGGCAGACTACCCGTCAGCCCCAGCATTTT.

The genes are TRBV9 and TRBJ2-5, with D possibly being TRBD2 (6 bases). This CDR3 has 14 amino acids. V lost 3 bases and J lost 3, with 12 bases in between. In germline, CDR1 is SGDLS, CDR2 YYNGEE. CDR3 loop: CASSGGGTEETQYF. The CDR3 DNA reads TGTGCCAGCAGCGGGGGCGGGACCGAAGAGACCCAGTACTTC.

This clone has a handful of counts. V and J are TRBV7-9 and TRBJ2-5; weak D call: TRBD1 (5 bases). The V and J ends lost 1 base and 14 bases respectively, with 20 bases between them. CDR3 length: 14 residues. Germline CDR1 reads SEHNR; CDR2 reads FQNEAQ (reference sequence). The CDR3 nucleotides read TGTGCCAGCAGCTTAGACAGGCAGGGCCGGATGAGTTACTTC. As protein: CASSLDRQGRMSYF.

The rearrangement uses TRBV7-9 and TRBJ2-3; 11 positions agree with TRBD2. Germline V gene lookup returns CDR1 SEHNR and CDR2 FQNEAQ (reference sequence). The V and J ends lost 11 bases and 3 bases, in that order; junction bases with no gene match: 10. The CDR3 covers 15 residues. CDR3 protein: CAGSAGTSGTDTQYF. The CDR3 nucleotides read TGTGCCGGGTCCGCAGGGACTAGCGGAACAGATACGCAGTATTTT.

The chain links TRBV7-3 to TRBJ1-4, with 9 bases identical to TRBD1. CDR1 and CDR2 (germline): SGHTA, FQGTGA. CDR3 length: 16 residues. V trimming: 5 bases; J trimming: 3 bases; junction bases outside the gene matches: 7. The CDR3 loop reads CASSPLRDRANEKLFF. The DNA of the CDR3 is TGTGCCAGCAGCCCCTTGAGGGACAGGGCTAATGAAAAACTGTTTTTT. The full variable domain, its missing parts supplied by reference TRBV7-3 and TRBJ1-4, is GAGVSQTPSNKVTEKGKYVELRCDPISGHTALYWYRQSLGQGPEFLIYFQGTGAADDSGLPNDRFFAVRPEGSVSTLKIQRTERGDSAVYLCASSPLRDRANEKLFFGSGTQLSVL.

V and J are TRBV6-6 and TRBJ2-1, with TRBD1 identical over 11 bases. The CDR3 length is 15 residues. Germline CDR1 MNHNY, CDR2 SVGAGI (reference sequence). The V gene end was trimmed by 6 bases and the J gene end by 8 bases; junction bases not matched to a gene: 9. The CDR3 nucleotides read TGTGCCAGCAGCAGGACAGGGGGCCTCTTAGATGAGCAGTTCTTC. It specifies CASSRTGGLLDEQFF.

The chain links TRBV27 to TRBJ2-2, with 8 bases identical to TRBD1. The CDR3 spans 15 residues. In germline, CDR1 is MNHEY, CDR2 SMNVEV (reference sequence). With 3 bases clipped from V and 7 bases from J, the junction kept 7 bases outside the gene matches. The CDR3 sequence is CASSFPRQGLGELFF. The DNA of the CDR3 is TGTGCCAGCAGTTTCCCGCGACAGGGGCTCGGGGAGCTGTTTTTT.

This clone was seen only a few times. This sequence joins TRBV11-2 and TRBJ2-5; 7 nucleotides agree with TRBD2. The ends lost 1 base at V and 5 bases at J; junction bases unmatched: 1. Germline V gene lookup returns CDR1 SGHAT and CDR2 FQNNGV. CDR3 length: 13 amino acids. This chain's CDR3 is CASSLVGGETQYF. CDR3 nucleotides: TGTGCCAGCAGCTTAGTGGGGGGGGAGACCCAGTACTTC.

This clone ranks as medium-sized (0.01 to 0.1%). This rearrangement joins TRBV6-5 to TRBJ2-1, with 8 bases lining up with TRBD1. CDR1 MNHEY and CDR2 SVGAGI come from the germline V gene. After removal of 2 bases from V and 4 bases from J, the junction contained 4 bases not matched to a gene. The CDR3 sequence is 15 residues long. The CDR3 here is CASSYSGTGYNEQFF. The CDR3 nucleotides read TGTGCCAGCAGTTACAGTGGGACAGGTTACAATGAGCAGTTCTTC.

This rearrangement joins TRBV7-9 to TRBJ1-1, with a tentative D call TRBD1 (5 bases). V lost 4 bases, J lost 4 bases, and 19 bases lay in between. The CDR3 has 16 amino acids. In germline, CDR1 is SEHNR, CDR2 FQNEAQ (reference sequence). The CDR3 DNA reads TGTGCCAGCAGCTCCTTTCGGGCAGGGCCAGGCACTGAAGCTTTCTTT. Protein product: CASSSFRAGPGTEAFF.